The following is a TCR beta chain sequence with its context. The source of the sample is a study of CD8 T cells in Susac syndrome. The CDR3 sequence is 15 residues long. Between the trimmed V and J ends, which lost 6 bases and 4 bases, there was a span of 21 bases. Germline V gene data show CDR1 as DFQATT and CDR2 as SNEGSKA (reference sequence). Random hexamers primed reverse transcription of about 0.5 to 1 ug RNA. An immunoSEQ multiplex PCR generated amplified TCR beta CDR3 products spanning 54 Vbeta and 13 Jbeta. TCRdb called the immunoSEQ multiplex PCR reads again in MiXCR, with one record for every CDR3 protein. The table includes tens of thousands of distinct CDR3 sequences, 85% to 95% detected once. From blood CD8+ and CD4+ T cells, TCR beta sequences were generated.

This clonotype was obtained from a human donor with multiple sclerosis. The sequenced material came from CD8+ T cells from PBMCs. V and J are TRBV20-1 and TRBJ1-2; D not certain. The CDR3 bases are TGCAGTGCCCTCTACAGCGCCGGAGCGGTCTATGGCTACACCTTC. Translation gives CSALYSAGAVYGYTF.